This T cell receptor (beta chain) emerged from a study of shared clonotypes between healthy human individuals. Caucasian adults residing in Nashville, Tennessee made up all the donors. Profiled with immunoSEQ multiplex PCR; TCRdb holds only in-frame clones, not every one. Of some 2,100,000 clones in the sample, approximately 94% were seen once. The TCR comes from a man younger than 30 in good health. Sequencing input: naive CD4+ T cells sorted from blood. The sample's subset: CD45RA+ positively selected.

In nucleotides, the CDR3 is TGTGCCAGCAGCCACCCCGGGGGTCCCAGGCAGTACTTC. Translation gives CASSHPGGPRQYF. The chain employs TRBV11-2 and TRBJ2-7; a possible D gene is TRBD2 (6 bases). Germline V gene lookup returns CDR1 SGHAT and CDR2 FQNNGV. The CDR3 totals 13 residues. The V end lost 5 bases, the J end lost 9 bases, and 17 bases lay between the germline ends.